The 9 T cell receptor beta chains below all came from one sample that was sequenced in a study of read filtering for tumor transcriptome and immune sequencing. From roughly 390 ng of RNA, a library with molecular barcoded alpha/delta and beta/gamma adaptors was made. MiXCR, run by TCRdb on the reads, gives a single entry per CDR3 protein. The sample holds under 150,000 distinct CDR3 sequences, less than 15% seen once. The sample taken for sequencing was a population of CD138-negative cells sorted from bone marrow. Receptors originate from a donor aged 40 or older with multiple myeloma.

As for this clonotype: The junction differs from germline at one of its ends, possibly a read error. V is TRBV2 and J is TRBJ2-1, with D possibly TRBD2 on 6 matching bases. The CDR3 spans 13 residues. Germline values: CDR1 SNHLY, CDR2 FYNNEI. CDR3 DNA sequence: TGTGCCCGCGGCCGGGACTGGAACAATGAGCAGGTCTTC. It is translated as CARGRDWNNEQVF.

CDR3 residues: CASSLSLAGGNEQFF. The CDR3 DNA follows: TGTGCCAGCAGCTTGAGCCTAGCGGGAGGCAATGAGCAGTTCTTC. V gene TRBV5-4 combines with J gene TRBJ2-1, with 11 bases identical to TRBD2. V shed 1 base, J shed 6 bases, and the junction held 3 bases outside the gene matches. Germline V gives CDR1 SGHNT, CDR2 YYREEE (reference sequence). This CDR3 has 15 residues. Drawing the rest from reference TRBV5-4 and TRBJ2-1, the complete variable domain is ETGVTQSPTHLIKTRGQQVTLRCSSQSGHNTVSWYQQALGQGPQFIFQYYREEENGRGNFPPRFSGLQFPNYSSELNVNALELDDSALYLCASSLSLAGGNEQFFGPGTRLTVL.

This clonotype was detected ten times or more. The chain recombines TRBV11-3 with TRBJ2-6; no reliable D call. Germline V gives CDR1 SGHNT, CDR2 YENEEA. V lost 5 bases and J lost 1, with 3 bases in between. The CDR3 contains 13 residues. CDR3 residues: CASSPSGANVLTF. In DNA, the CDR3 is TGTGCCAGCAGCCCTTCTGGGGCCAACGTCCTGACTTTC.

This clonotype was detected a few times. The V call is TRBV29-1, the J call TRBJ1-1; D remains unclear. Germline-derived CDR1 and CDR2 are SQVTM and ANQGSEA. V was trimmed by 6 bases and J by 0 bases, leaving 14 bases between them. The CDR3 spans 14 residues. CDR3 residues: CSVYGVSMNTEAFF. CDR3 DNA sequence: TGCAGCGTGTATGGGGTGTCTATGAACACTGAAGCTTTCTTT.

Of note for this clonotype: The junction differs from germline at one of its ends, possibly a read error. The chain carries TRBV24-1 and TRBJ2-2, with TRBD2 identical over 8 bases. This CDR3 region has 16 residues. Germline V CDR1 and CDR2: KGHDR, SFDVKD. CDR3 nucleotides: TGTGCCACCAGTGAGAGCGGGAGAGGGAACACCGGGGGGCTGTTTTTT. Translated, it gives CATSESGRGNTGGLFF.

This clonotype appeared many times. The V gene is TRBV6-2 or TRBV6-3, the J gene TRBJ2-3; tentatively, D is TRBD2 (6 bases). The V gene's germline CDR1 is MNHEY and CDR2 SVGEGT. This CDR3 has 13 residues. Trimming took off 6 bases at V and 8 bases at J, with 15 bases between the two ends. CDR3 in amino acids: CASSPDLGGTQYF. CDR3 DNA sequence: TGTGCCAGCAGCCCGGACCTGGGAGGTACGCAGTATTTT.

The rearrangement uses TRBV5-5 and TRBJ2-7; tentatively, D is TRBD1 (6 bases). The CDR3 is 15 residues long. Germline loops: CDR1 SGHKS, CDR2 YYEKEE (reference sequence). V was shortened by 0 bases and J by 4 bases, with 14 bases between the two germline ends. The chain's CDR3 is CASSLGTGSRYEQYF. The CDR3 DNA reads as TGTGCCAGCAGCTTGGGTACAGGGAGTCGGTACGAGCAGTACTTC.

The chain carries TRBV10-3 and TRBJ1-2; no firm D call. The CDR3 sequence is 14 residues long. Germline assignment: CDR1 ENHRY and CDR2 SYGVKD. V lost 0 bases to trimming and J lost 2 bases, with 7 bases between them. As DNA, the CDR3 is TGTGCCATCAGTGAGTCGGCCTCCAACTATGGCTACACCTTC. The encoded protein is CAISESASNYGYTF.

This clonotype was detected many times. The V call is TRBV6-2 or TRBV6-3, the J call TRBJ1-5; TRBD1 aligns across 7 bases. Germline V CDR1 and CDR2: MNHEY, SVGEGT. V lost 6 bases, J lost 0 bases, and 5 bases stayed unmatched. This CDR3 comprises 15 residues. The CDR3 DNA sequence: TGTGCCAGCAGACGAGACAGGGTTAGCAATCAGCCCCAGCATTTT. It specifies CASRRDRVSNQPQHF.